Presented here are 14 T cell receptor beta chains from one specimen sequenced in a study of cytomegalovirus exposure and HLA in healthy donors. The PCR contained 60 Vbeta and 13 Jbeta primers. Measured with immunoSEQ multiplex PCR; TCRdb has only the in-frame clones, and not every one. This sample yields about 160,000 clones, of which roughly 80% are seen a single time; less than 2.5% belongs to the top ten. Sequencing was carried out using PBMCs. Every receptor here comes from a man aged 45-65 years in good health and CMV-seropositive.

There are a few counts of this clone. The chain employs TRBV7-9 and TRBJ1-3, with D unclear. Germline CDR1 and CDR2: SEHNR and FQNEAQ (reference sequence). The CDR3 contains 15 residues. V was trimmed by 5 bases and J by 4 bases, leaving 15 bases between them. The CDR3 DNA reads as TGTGCCAGCAGCCCCCCCCCGAGGTTGGGAAACACCATATATTTT. It translates to CASSPPPRLGNTIYF. The entire variable domain, with the rest obtained from reference TRBV7-9 and TRBJ1-3, is as follows: DTGVSQNPRHKITKRGQNVTFRCDPISEHNRLYWYRQTLGQGPEFLTYFQNEAQLEKSRLLSDRFSAERPKGSFSTLEIQRTEQGDSAMYLCASSPPPRLGNTIYFGEGSWLTVV.

V and J are TRBV19 and TRBJ2-2; the match to TRBD1 covers 7 bases. Germline values: CDR1 LNHDA, CDR2 SQIVND (reference sequence). The CDR3 covers 15 residues. V was clipped by 3 bases and J by 0 bases; unmatched bases: 1. The CDR3 protein is CASSIDRANTGELFF. The CDR3 DNA is TGTGCCAGTAGTATCGACAGGGCGAACACCGGGGAGCTGTTTTTT.

This clone was seen once. CDR3 protein: CASGIQGGELFF. The DNA for the CDR3 is TGTGCTAGTGGTATACAGGGTGGGGAGCTGTTTTTT. The V gene is TRBV12-5, the J gene TRBJ2-2, with a tentative D call TRBD1 (6 bases). The CDR3 has 12 residues. The germline CDR1 and CDR2 sequences are LGHNT and FRNRAP. Between the trimmed V and J ends, which lost 5 bases and 8 bases, there was a span of 9 bases.

This rearrangement joins TRBV27 to TRBJ2-4; 7 nucleotides agree with TRBD1. This CDR3 has 16 amino acids. V shed 5 bases, J shed 1 base, and the junction held 8 bases outside the gene matches. Germline CDR1 is MNHEY and CDR2 is SMNVEV (reference sequence). The CDR3 sequence is CASSARQGLAKNIQYF. CDR3 nucleotides: TGTGCCAGCAGTGCTCGACAGGGCCTGGCCAAAAACATTCAGTACTTC.

The chain recombines TRBV11-2 with TRBJ2-7; D is possibly TRBD1 (6 bases). The ends were cut back, 0 bases at V and 2 bases at J, with 8 bases in the middle. CDR3 size: 14 residues. Germline assignment: CDR1 SGHAT and CDR2 FQNNGV. CDR3 coding DNA: TGTGCCAGCAGCTTAGACAGGGGAGCCTACGAGCAGTACTTC. Its protein is CASSLDRGAYEQYF. The full variable domain, completed using reference TRBV11-2 and TRBJ2-7, is EAGVAQSPRYKIIEKRQSVAFWCNPISGHATLYWYQQILGQGPKLLIQFQNNGVVDDSQLPKDRFSAERLKGVDSTLKIQPAKLEDSAVYLCASSLDRGAYEQYFGPGTRLTVT.

The chain combines TRBV4-3 with TRBJ2-7, with 10 bases matching TRBD2. V lost 1 base, J lost 3 bases, and 12 bases stayed unmatched. Germline CDR1 is LGHNA and CDR2 is YSLEER. The CDR3 covers 18 residues. The CDR3 nucleotides are TGCGCCAGCAGCCAAGTCTATACTTCCCTAGCGGGAGACTACGAGCAGTACTTC. Protein: CASSQVYTSLAGDYEQYF.

This chain joins TRBV6-1 and TRBJ1-5; tentatively, D is TRBD1 (5 bases). Trimming removed 2 bases from V and 4 bases from J, with 12 bases in between. Per the germline V gene, CDR1 is MNHNS and CDR2 is SASEGT. The CDR3 extends over 15 amino acids. The CDR3 bases are TGTGCCAGCAGTGAATATCAGGGAGGAAATCAGCCCCAGCATTTT. Amino acid sequence: CASSEYQGGNQPQHF.

The chain has TRBV19 and TRBJ1-1; no reliable D call. Germline CDR1 LNHDA, CDR2 SQIVND (reference sequence). This CDR3 spans 13 amino acids. Trimming stripped 10 bases from V and 5 bases from J, with 17 bases between. This CDR3 is CATQTQAPTEAFF. The CDR3 region has the DNA TGTGCCACCCAGACCCAGGCCCCAACTGAAGCTTTCTTT. Based on the CDR3 plus reference TRBV19 and TRBJ1-1, the full variable domain is DGGITQSPKYLFRKEGQNVTLSCEQNLNHDAMYWYRQDPGQGLRLIYYSQIVNDFQKGDIAEGYSVSREKKESFPLTVTSAQKNPTAFYLCATQTQAPTEAFFGQGTRLTVV.

This clone was observed a single time. The V call is TRBV7-8, the J call TRBJ2-5; TRBD2 aligns across 10 bases. The CDR3 is made up of 17 amino acids. V trimming: 2 bases; J trimming: 0 bases; junction bases outside the gene matches: 6. Germline loops: CDR1 SGHVS, CDR2 FQNEAQ. The CDR3 nucleotides are TGTGCCAGCAGCTTACTAGCGGGGGCGAGGTACCAAGAGACCCAGTACTTC. It encodes CASSLLAGARYQETQYF.

J is TRBJ1-1 and V is TRBV5-4, with D tentatively TRBD1 (5 bases). The length of the CDR3 is 16 residues. Germline CDR1 is SGHNT and CDR2 is YYREEE (reference sequence). V was clipped by 1 base and J by 2 bases, with 15 bases between them. DNA for the CDR3: TGTGCCAGCAGCTTGTTTGGGTCAGGGCTAAACACTGAAGCTTTCTTT. Residues: CASSLFGSGLNTEAFF.

This clone was detected only once. This chain connects TRBV7-2 to TRBJ1-1; tentative D call: TRBD1 (6 bases). Trimming took 1 base from V and 1 from J, leaving 10 bases between them. This CDR3 spans 15 amino acids. Germline V gene data show CDR1 as SGHTA and CDR2 as FQGNSA. In DNA, the CDR3 is TGTGCCAGCAGCTTAGTGGTCAGGGGGAACACTGAAGCTTTCTTT. The encoded protein is CASSLVVRGNTEAFF.

V and J are TRBV5-4 and TRBJ1-1; D unresolved. The V and J ends lost 0 bases and 6 bases respectively, with 9 bases between them. The CDR3 extends over 13 amino acids. CDR1 SGHNT and CDR2 YYREEE come from the germline V gene (reference sequence). CDR3 region: CASSLAGSSEAFF. The CDR3 nucleotides are TGTGCCAGCAGCTTGGCCGGTTCATCTGAAGCTTTCTTT. The full variable domain, completed using reference TRBV5-4 and TRBJ1-1, is ETGVTQSPTHLIKTRGQQVTLRCSSQSGHNTVSWYQQALGQGPQFIFQYYREEENGRGNFPPRFSGLQFPNYSSELNVNALELDDSALYLCASSLAGSSEAFFGQGTRLTVV.

The chain carries TRBV6-6 and TRBJ1-1, with no clear D. V lost 5 bases, J lost 3 bases, and 16 bases lay in between. The germline V gene encodes CDR1 MNHNY and CDR2 SVGAGI (reference sequence). The CDR3 contains 15 residues. The CDR3 DNA sequence: TGTGCCAGCAGTCGCCTGCGGCAGGACTACACTGAAGCTTTCTTT. Protein product: CASSRLRQDYTEAFF.

This clone occurred once. The gene calls are TRBV6-5 and TRBJ1-1; the D gene is possibly TRBD1 (5 bases). V was trimmed by 5 bases and J by 0 bases, leaving 7 bases between them. From germline, CDR1 is MNHEY and CDR2 SVGAGI. The CDR3 spans 13 residues. For the CDR3, the DNA is TGTGCCAGCAGTCAGGGCCTGAACACTGAAGCTTTCTTT. Translated: CASSQGLNTEAFF.